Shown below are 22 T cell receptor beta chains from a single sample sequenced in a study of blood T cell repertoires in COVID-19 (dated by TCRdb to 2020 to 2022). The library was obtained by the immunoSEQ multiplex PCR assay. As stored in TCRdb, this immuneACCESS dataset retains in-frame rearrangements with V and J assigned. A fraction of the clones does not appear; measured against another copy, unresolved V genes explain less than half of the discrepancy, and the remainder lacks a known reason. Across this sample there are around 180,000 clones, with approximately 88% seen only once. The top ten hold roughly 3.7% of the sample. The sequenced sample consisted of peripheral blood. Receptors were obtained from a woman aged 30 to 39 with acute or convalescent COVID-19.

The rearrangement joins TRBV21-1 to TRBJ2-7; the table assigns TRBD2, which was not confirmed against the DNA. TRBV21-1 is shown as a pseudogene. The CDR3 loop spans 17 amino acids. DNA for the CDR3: TGTGCCAGCAGCAAACGCCCGGGGTCCGAGGTGCCCTACGAGCAGTACTTC. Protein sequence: CASSKRPGSEVPYEQYF.

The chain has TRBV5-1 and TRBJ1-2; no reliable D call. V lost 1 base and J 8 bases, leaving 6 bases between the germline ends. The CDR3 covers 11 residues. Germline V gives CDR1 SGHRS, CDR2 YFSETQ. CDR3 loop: CASSLNGGYTF. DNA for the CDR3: TGCGCCAGCAGCTTGAACGGGGGCTACACCTTC.

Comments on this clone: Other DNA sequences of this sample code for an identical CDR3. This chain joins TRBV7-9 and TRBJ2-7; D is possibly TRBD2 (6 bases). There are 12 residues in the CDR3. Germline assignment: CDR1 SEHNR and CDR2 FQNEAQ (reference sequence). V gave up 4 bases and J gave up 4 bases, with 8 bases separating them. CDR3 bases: TGTGCCAGCAGCTCGGGAGTTTACGAGCAGTACTTC. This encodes CASSSGVYEQYF.

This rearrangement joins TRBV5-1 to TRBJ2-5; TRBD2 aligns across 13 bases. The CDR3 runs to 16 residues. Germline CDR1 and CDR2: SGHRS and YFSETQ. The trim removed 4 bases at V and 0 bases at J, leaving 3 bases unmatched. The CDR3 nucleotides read TGCGCCAGCAGCACCGGGACTAGCGGGAACCAAGAGACCCAGTACTTC. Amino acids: CASSTGTSGNQETQYF.

CDR3 residues: CSVSPGETQYF. As DNA, the CDR3 is TGCAGCGTTTCCCCCGGGGAGACCCAGTACTTC. The chain employs TRBV29-1 and TRBJ2-5; no clear D gene. Germline V lookup: CDR1 SQVTM, CDR2 ANQGSEA. CDR3 length: 11 amino acids. V lost 5 bases and J lost 5, with 9 bases in between.

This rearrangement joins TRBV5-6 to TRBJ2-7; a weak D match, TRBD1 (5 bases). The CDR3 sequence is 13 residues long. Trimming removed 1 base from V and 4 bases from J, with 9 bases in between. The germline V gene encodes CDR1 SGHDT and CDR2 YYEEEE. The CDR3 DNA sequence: TGTGCCAGCAGCTTGTTTAGGGGTTACGAGCAGTACTTC. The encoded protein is CASSLFRGYEQYF.

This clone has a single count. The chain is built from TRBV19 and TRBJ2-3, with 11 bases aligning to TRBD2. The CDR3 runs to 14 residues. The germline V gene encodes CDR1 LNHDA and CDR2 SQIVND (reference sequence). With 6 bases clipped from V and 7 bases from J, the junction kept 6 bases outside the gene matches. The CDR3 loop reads CASRDSGRGNTQYF. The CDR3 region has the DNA TGTGCCAGTAGGGATAGCGGGAGGGGAAATACGCAGTATTTT.

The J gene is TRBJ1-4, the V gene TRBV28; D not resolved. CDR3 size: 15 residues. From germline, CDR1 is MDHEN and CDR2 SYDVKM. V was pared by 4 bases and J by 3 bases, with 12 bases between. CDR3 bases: TGTGCCAGCAGTTACCCCTCGGAGGCTAATGAAAAACTGTTTTTT. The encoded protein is CASSYPSEANEKLFF.

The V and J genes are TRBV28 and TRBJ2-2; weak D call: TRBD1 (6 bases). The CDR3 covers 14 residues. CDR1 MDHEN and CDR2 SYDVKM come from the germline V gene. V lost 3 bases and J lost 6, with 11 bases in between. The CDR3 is CASSFGGRPGELFF. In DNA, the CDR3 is TGTGCCAGCAGTTTTGGGGGCCGTCCCGGGGAGCTGTTTTTT.

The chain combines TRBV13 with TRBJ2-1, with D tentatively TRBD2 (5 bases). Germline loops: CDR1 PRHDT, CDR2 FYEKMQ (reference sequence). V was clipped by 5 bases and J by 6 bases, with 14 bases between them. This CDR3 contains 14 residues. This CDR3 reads CASSLNGGRNEQFF. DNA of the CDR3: TGTGCCAGCAGCCTAAACGGAGGCCGCAATGAGCAGTTCTTC.

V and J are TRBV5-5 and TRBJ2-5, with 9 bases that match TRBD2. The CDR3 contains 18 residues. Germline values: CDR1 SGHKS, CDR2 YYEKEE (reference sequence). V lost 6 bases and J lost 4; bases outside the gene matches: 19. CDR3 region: CASMMRPRLAGVGETQYF. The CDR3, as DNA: TGTGCCAGCATGATGAGACCGAGATTAGCGGGAGTAGGAGAGACCCAGTACTTC.

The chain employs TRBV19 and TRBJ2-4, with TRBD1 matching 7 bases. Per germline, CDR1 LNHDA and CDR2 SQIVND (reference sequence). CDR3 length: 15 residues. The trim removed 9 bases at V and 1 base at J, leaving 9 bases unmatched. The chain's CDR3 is CASCRGQGAKNIQYF. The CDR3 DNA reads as TGTGCCAGCTGTAGGGGGCAGGGCGCCAAAAACATTCAGTACTTC.

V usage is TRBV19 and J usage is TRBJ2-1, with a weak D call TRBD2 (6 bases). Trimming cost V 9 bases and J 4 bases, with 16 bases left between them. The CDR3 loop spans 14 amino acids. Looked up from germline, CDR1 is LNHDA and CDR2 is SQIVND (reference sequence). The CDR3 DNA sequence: TGTGCCAGCTCAGGACTAAATTCTTACAATGAGCAGTTCTTC. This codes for CASSGLNSYNEQFF.

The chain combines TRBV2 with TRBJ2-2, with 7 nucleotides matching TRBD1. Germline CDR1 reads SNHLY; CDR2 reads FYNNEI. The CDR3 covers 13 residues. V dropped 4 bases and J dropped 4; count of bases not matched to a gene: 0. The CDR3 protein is CASSGQGTGELFF. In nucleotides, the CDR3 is TGTGCCAGCAGTGGACAGGGCACCGGGGAGCTGTTTTTT.

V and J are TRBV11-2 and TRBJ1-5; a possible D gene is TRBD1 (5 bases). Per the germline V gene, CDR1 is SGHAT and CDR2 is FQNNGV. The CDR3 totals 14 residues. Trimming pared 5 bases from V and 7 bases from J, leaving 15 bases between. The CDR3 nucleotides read TGTGCCAGCAGCCAAGGCCGGAGGGGCCAGCCCCAGCATTTT. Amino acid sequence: CASSQGRRGQPQHF. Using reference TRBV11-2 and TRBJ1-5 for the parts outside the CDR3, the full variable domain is EAGVAQSPRYKIIEKRQSVAFWCNPISGHATLYWYQQILGQGPKLLIQFQNNGVVDDSQLPKDRFSAERLKGVDSTLKIQPAKLEDSAVYLCASSQGRRGQPQHFGDGTRLSIL.

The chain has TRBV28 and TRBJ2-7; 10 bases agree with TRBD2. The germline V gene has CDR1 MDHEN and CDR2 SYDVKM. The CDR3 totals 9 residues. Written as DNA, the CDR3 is TGTGCCAGCCGCAGCGGGAGGGCCGTC. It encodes CASRSGRAV.

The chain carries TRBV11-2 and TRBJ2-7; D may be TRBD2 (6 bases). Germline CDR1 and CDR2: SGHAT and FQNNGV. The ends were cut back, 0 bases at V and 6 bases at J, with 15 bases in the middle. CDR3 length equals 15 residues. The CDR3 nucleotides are TGTGCCAGCAGCTTAGATCCTAGCGTCGAGGGCGAGCAGTACTTC. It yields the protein CASSLDPSVEGEQYF.

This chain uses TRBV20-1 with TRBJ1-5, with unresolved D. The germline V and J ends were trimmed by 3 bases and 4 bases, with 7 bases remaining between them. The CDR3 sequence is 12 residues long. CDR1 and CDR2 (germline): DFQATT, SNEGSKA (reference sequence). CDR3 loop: CSASTQNQPQHF. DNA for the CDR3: TGCAGTGCTAGTACCCAGAATCAGCCCCAGCATTTT.

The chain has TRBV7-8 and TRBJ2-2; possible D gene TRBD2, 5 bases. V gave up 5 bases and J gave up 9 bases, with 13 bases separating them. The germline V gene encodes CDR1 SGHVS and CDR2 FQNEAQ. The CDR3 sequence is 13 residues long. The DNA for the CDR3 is TGTGCCAGCAGCCAAGGGCGGGCTAGGGAGCTGTTTTTT. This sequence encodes CASSQGRARELFF.

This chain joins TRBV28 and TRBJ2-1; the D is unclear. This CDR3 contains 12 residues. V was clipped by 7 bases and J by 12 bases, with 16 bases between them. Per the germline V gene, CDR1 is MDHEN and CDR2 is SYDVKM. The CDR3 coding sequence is TGTGCCAGCACACCTCGGCCGGGTGTGCAGTTCTTC. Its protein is CASTPRPGVQFF.

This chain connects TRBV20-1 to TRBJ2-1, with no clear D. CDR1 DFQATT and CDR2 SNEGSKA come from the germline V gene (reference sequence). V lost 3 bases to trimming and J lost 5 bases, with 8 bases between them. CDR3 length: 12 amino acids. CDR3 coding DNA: TGCAGTGCTAGTCGTCCTAACAATGAGCAGTTCTTC. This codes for CSASRPNNEQFF.

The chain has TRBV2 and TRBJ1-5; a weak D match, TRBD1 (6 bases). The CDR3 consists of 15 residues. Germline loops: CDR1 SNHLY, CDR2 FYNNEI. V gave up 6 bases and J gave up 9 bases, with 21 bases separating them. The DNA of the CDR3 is TGTGCCAGCAGGGGCCTTTCAGGGGTTGAGGTGCCCCAGCATTTT. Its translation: CASRGLSGVEVPQHF.